These 20 T cell receptor beta chains were sequenced from one sample in a study of CD8+CD57+ T cells in acquired aplastic anemia. An expansion of CD8+CD57+ cells by flow cytometry had been shown in patients chosen for sequencing. The study profiled TCR beta VDJ and CDR3 using genomic DNA as template. TCRdb independently ran MiXCR on the reads; one entry per CDR3 protein. Counted here are about 160,000 distinct CDR3 sequences, 70% to 80% occurring once; the ten biggest clones make up 40% to 60%. Sample: sorted CD4+, CD8+, or CD8+CD57+ T cells (not recorded which) from PBMCs. All receptors derive from a human donor with aplastic anemia.

The chain couples TRBV20-1 to TRBJ2-1; the match to TRBD2 covers 7 bases. The V gene end was trimmed by 4 bases and the J gene end by 2 bases; junction bases not matched to a gene: 5. CDR1 and CDR2 (germline): DFQATT, SNEGSKA (reference sequence). This CDR3 comprises 14 residues. CDR3 in DNA: TGCAGTGCTAAGGGAGGGCTAGCCTACAATGAGCAGTTCTTC. It encodes CSAKGGLAYNEQFF.

This clonotype has just a few counts. The gene calls are TRBV29-1 and TRBJ2-7; 9 positions match TRBD1. This CDR3 comprises 13 residues. V gave up 5 bases and J gave up 3 bases; unmatched junction bases: 5. The V gene's germline CDR1 is SQVTM and CDR2 ANQGSEA. DNA for the CDR3: TGCAGCGTTACCGGGACAGGGAACTACGAGCAGTACTTC. Encoded protein: CSVTGTGNYEQYF.

The chain carries TRBV7-2 and TRBJ2-1; D gene uncertain. This CDR3 has 15 amino acids. Germline V gives CDR1 SGHTA, CDR2 FQGNSA. The ends were cut back, 0 bases at V and 2 bases at J, with 8 bases in the middle. CDR3 nucleotide sequence: TGTGCCAGCAGCTTAGCCAGTGGACCCTACAATGAGCAGTTCTTC. Encoded protein: CASSLASGPYNEQFF.

This sequence joins TRBV12-3 or TRBV12-4 and TRBJ2-7; 9 positions agree with TRBD2. This CDR3 has 16 amino acids. The junction had 8 bases not matched to a gene; V was cut back by 5 bases and J by 0 bases. The CDR3, as DNA: TGTGCCAGCAGTGCATATAGCGGGGGATACTCCTACGAGCAGTACTTC. This codes for CASSAYSGGYSYEQYF.

This clonotype was seen a handful of times. The chain employs TRBV20-1 and TRBJ1-6, with TRBD1 matching 9 bases. Germline V CDR1 and CDR2: DFQATT, SNEGSKA (reference sequence). This CDR3 spans 14 amino acids. Germline trimming cut 3 bases from V and 10 bases from J; bases unmatched to any gene: 7. The CDR3 protein is CSASGGQGSSPLHF. The DNA of the CDR3 is TGCAGTGCTAGTGGCGGACAGGGGTCGTCACCCCTCCACTTT.

CDR3: CASNLGGAGVPGTGELFF. Here the CDR3 DNA reads TGTGCCAGCAACTTGGGTGGGGCGGGAGTCCCGGGCACCGGGGAGCTGTTTTTT. This chain uses TRBV7-3 with TRBJ2-2; TRBD2 agrees at 7 bases. CDR1 is SGHTA, CDR2 FQGTGA, per germline. This CDR3 spans 18 amino acids. V was clipped by 7 bases and J by 4 bases; unmatched bases: 18.

This sequence joins TRBV7-3 and TRBJ2-7; the match to TRBD1 covers 11 bases. The CDR3 length is 14 residues. V was pared by 4 bases and J by 9 bases, with 8 bases of the junction left unmatched. The germline gives CDR1 SGHTA, CDR2 FQGTGA. CDR3 sequence (DNA): TGTGCCAGCAGCTGGACAGGGGGCGCAGTGGGGCAGTACTTC. Translated: CASSWTGGAVGQYF.

Concerning this clonotype: The CDR3 carries no conserved terminal phenylalanine or tryptophan, so it likely arises from a read error. V is TRBV20-1 and J is TRBJ2-5, with D perhaps matching TRBD1 (6 bases). This CDR3 contains 14 residues. Germline loops: CDR1 DFQATT, CDR2 SNEGSKA (reference sequence). V shed 2 bases and J shed 5 bases, with 15 bases lying between them. The CDR3 DNA reads TGCAGTGCTAGAATTTCAGGGGCCGGGGAGACCCAGTACCTC. It yields the protein CSARISGAGETQYL.

The sample holds one count of this clonotype. The chain employs TRBV24-1 and TRBJ1-1, with a weak D call TRBD1 (5 bases). The CDR3 is 14 amino acids. Germline V gene sequence: CDR1 KGHDR, CDR2 SFDVKD. V lost 7 bases, J lost 4 bases, and 15 bases lay in between. The CDR3: CATRPEGEVTEAFF. The DNA of the CDR3 is TGTGCCACCAGACCAGAAGGGGAGGTCACTGAAGCTTTCTTT.

CDR3 DNA: TGTGCCAGCAGTGGTCTTCTGATCCTCTACAATGAGCAGTTCTTC. It codes for CASSGLLILYNEQFF. The chain couples TRBV2 to TRBJ2-1, with D uncertain. The CDR3 covers 15 residues. Germline-derived CDR1 and CDR2 are SNHLY and FYNNEI. With 4 bases removed from V and 3 bases from J, the gap between germline ends came to 13 bases.

The genes are TRBV10-3 and TRBJ1-3, with 8 bases that match TRBD1. CDR1 ENHRY and CDR2 SYGVKD come from the germline V gene. The V gene end was trimmed by 6 bases and the J gene end by 4 bases; junction bases not matched to a gene: 14. This CDR3 region has 17 residues. CDR3 residues: CAIRGTGEMRGGNTIYF. CDR3 sequence (DNA): TGTGCCATCAGGGGGACAGGCGAAATGCGAGGAGGAAACACCATATATTTT.

The chain is built from TRBV5-1 and TRBJ2-5; tentative D call: TRBD1 (6 bases). The ends were cut back, 1 base at V and 0 bases at J, with 7 bases in the middle. Germline assignment: CDR1 SGHRS and CDR2 YFSETQ. The CDR3 runs to 14 residues. Here the CDR3 DNA reads TGCGCCAGCAGCTTGACAGGGAACCAAGAGACCCAGTACTTC. It codes for CASSLTGNQETQYF.

V is TRBV7-2 and J is TRBJ2-1, with D hard to call. The CDR3 has 12 amino acids. V was cut by 5 bases and J by 6 bases, with 8 bases left in between. Germline-derived CDR1 and CDR2 are SGHTA and FQGNSA. CDR3 protein: CASSGPGNEQFF. The CDR3 bases are TGTGCCAGCAGCGGCCCGGGCAATGAGCAGTTCTTC. Using reference TRBV7-2 and TRBJ2-1 for the parts outside the CDR3, the full variable domain is GAGVSQSPSNKVTEKGKDVELRCDPISGHTALYWYRQSLGQGLEFLIYFQGNSAPDKSGLPSDRFSAERTGGSVSTLTIQRTQQEDSAVYLCASSGPGNEQFFGPGTRLTVL.

The CDR3 DNA reads TGTGCCAGCAGCTTAGAAACAGGGGGCCTCTATGGCTACACCTTC. This encodes CASSLETGGLYGYTF. The gene calls are TRBV7-9 and TRBJ1-2, with 9 positions matching TRBD1. With 1 base clipped from V and 4 bases from J, the junction kept 4 bases outside the gene matches. The CDR3 is made up of 15 amino acids. Germline CDR1 is SEHNR and CDR2 is FQNEAQ (reference sequence).

V is TRBV5-1 and J is TRBJ2-7; 7 bases map to TRBD1. The CDR3 sequence is 15 residues long. CDR1 and CDR2 (germline): SGHRS, YFSETQ. V shed 1 base, J shed 0 bases, and the junction held 4 bases outside the gene matches. The CDR3 DNA sequence: TGCGCCAGCAGCTTGAGGGGACAGTCCTCCTACGAGCAGTACGTC. Translated: CASSLRGQSSYEQYV.

This chain links TRBV7-9 with TRBJ1-3; D is unclear. The V gene lost 10 bases and the J gene lost 0 bases, with 10 bases spanning the gap. Germline CDR1 and CDR2: SEHNR and FQNEAQ (reference sequence). CDR3 size: 13 residues. The CDR3 region has the DNA TGTGCCACCATGGAGATCTCTGGAAACACCATATATTTT. Protein product: CATMEISGNTIYF.

The gene calls are TRBV12-3 or TRBV12-4 and TRBJ2-7; D is possibly TRBD2 (6 bases). Trimming cost V 6 bases and J 11 bases, with 20 bases left between them. This CDR3 has 13 amino acids. The CDR3 DNA follows: TGTGCCAGCAGACGGGACCGCTCGTGGAGGGAGTACTTC. Its translation is CASRRDRSWREYF.

Concerning this clonotype: One junction end does not reproduce the germline sequence, and a read error may be involved. The chain joins TRBV15 to TRBJ1-2; D unclear. The CDR3 extends over 11 amino acids. The germline gives CDR1 LNHNV, CDR2 YYDKDF (reference sequence). The CDR3 region is CATSRDREQSF. The CDR3 DNA sequence: TGTGCCACCAGCAGAGATCGCGAACAGAGCTTC. Looking up the rest from reference TRBV15 and TRBJ1-2 gives the full variable domain: DAMVIQNPRYQVTQFGKPVTLSCSQTLNHNVMYWYQQKSSQAPKLLFHYYDKDFNNEADTPDNFQSRRPNTSFCFLDIRSPGLGDTAMYLCATSRDREQSFGSGTRLTVV.

The V call is TRBV7-9, the J call TRBJ2-7; perhaps TRBD2 as D (6 bases). The ends were cut back, 3 bases at V and 10 bases at J, with 16 bases in the middle. CDR1 is SEHNR, CDR2 FQNEAQ, per germline (reference sequence). This CDR3 has 13 amino acids. CDR3 DNA sequence: TGTGCCAGCAGCTTTTTGGGGGGAGGACAACAGTACTTC. Its translation is CASSFLGGGQQYF.

J is TRBJ2-5 and V is TRBV6-5; TRBD1 might be the D (6 bases). CDR1 and CDR2 (germline): MNHEY, SVGAGI. CDR3 length equals 14 residues. Trimming took off 5 bases at V and 5 bases at J, with 15 bases between the two ends. CDR3 region: CASSPLQGGETQYF. The CDR3 bases are TGTGCCAGCAGTCCCTTACAGGGTGGCGAGACCCAGTACTTC.